The T cell receptor (beta chain) under discussion was sequenced for a study of blood T cell repertoires in COVID-19 (dated by TCRdb to about 2020). Some background on the complete study: Samples covering the acute and convalescent phases of COVID-19 were provided by collaborators in the United States, Italy and Spain. A freely available public database, intended as a resource for researchers studying the immune response to SARS-CoV-2, is where the repertoires were released. The prospective study material was composed of cDNA or gDNA derived from T cells, B-cell-depleted T cells, or PBMCs. Where available, HLA class I and class II types were obtained from metadata supplied by the sample provider rather than from assay-based typing. The samples were drawn from the first 160 participants of the ongoing ImmuneRACE study and from 1,200 or so subjects provided by 6 global collaborators. Sample metadata almost always included a de-identified subject ID, COVID-19 status, age in years and sex. The dataset comprised deeply sampled blood TCRbeta repertoires from subjects exposed to, actively infected with, or recovered from COVID-19. Summary of the overall study and its limitations: How much clinical and demographic metadata was included differed by source and by participant, and the metadata was provided uncurated.

To note about this clone: Its antigen is not yet known. Base quality data are lacking; no much larger clone is found one base away.

Each collaborating institution followed its own protocols to collect whole blood in K2EDTA tubes. For TCRbeta analysis, collaborator samples were shipped as frozen whole blood, as isolated PBMCs, or as DNA extracted from either sample type. For CDR1 and CDR2, the germline V gene lists ENHRY and SYGVKD. The CDR3, from cysteine to phenylalanine, totals 14 residues. The entry retains the CDR3 DNA only, 42 bases that are in frame from base 1. Trimming takes 2 bases off V and 3 bases off J; junction bases not matched to a gene: 2. TCRbeta CDR3 regions were amplified from genomic DNA by means of the immunoSEQ Assay, a bias-controlled multiplex PCR. Regarding the original processing steps: Nucleated cell counts per sample were estimated from amplification of reference gene primers within the assay. To quantify the absolute abundance of each unique TCRbeta CDR3 rearrangement, sequence reads were collapsed and filtered. For each sample, productive Simpson clonality was calculated by taking the square root of Simpson's diversity index across productive rearrangements. In TCRdb, the immuneACCESS table is reduced to in-frame sequences with V and J assigned. These tables do not hold every clone; where another copy was compared, an unresolved V gene accounts for under half, and the others remain unexplained. V and J calls and clone size are copied from that table; D and trimming were computed from the DNA. This sample comprises tens of thousands of clones, approximately 91% of them detected only once. The ten largest clones add up to 2% to 2.5% of the sample.

This sequence was found in a man aged 50 or older with active COVID-19. Sequencing used peripheral blood. Rearrangement joined TRBV10-3 to TRBJ2-7; 9 nucleotides in the junction match TRBD1. The CDR3 here reads CAISEPDRGYEQYF. The base sequence is TGTGCCATCAGTGAGCCGGACAGGGGCTACGAGCAGTACTTC.